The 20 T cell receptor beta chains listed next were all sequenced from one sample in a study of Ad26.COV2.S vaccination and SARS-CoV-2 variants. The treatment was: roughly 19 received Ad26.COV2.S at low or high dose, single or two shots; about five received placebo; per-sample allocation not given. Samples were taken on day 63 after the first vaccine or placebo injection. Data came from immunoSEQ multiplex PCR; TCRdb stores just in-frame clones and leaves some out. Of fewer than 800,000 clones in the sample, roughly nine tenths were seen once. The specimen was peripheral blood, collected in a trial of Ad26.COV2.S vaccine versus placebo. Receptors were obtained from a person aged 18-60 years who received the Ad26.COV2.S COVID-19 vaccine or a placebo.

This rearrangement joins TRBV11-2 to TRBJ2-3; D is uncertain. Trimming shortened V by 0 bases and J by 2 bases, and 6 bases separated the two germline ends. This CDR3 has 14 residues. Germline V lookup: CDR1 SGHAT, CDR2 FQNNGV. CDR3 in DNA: TGTGCCAGCAGCTTAGACGGGTTCACAGATACGCAGTATTTT. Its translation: CASSLDGFTDTQYF.

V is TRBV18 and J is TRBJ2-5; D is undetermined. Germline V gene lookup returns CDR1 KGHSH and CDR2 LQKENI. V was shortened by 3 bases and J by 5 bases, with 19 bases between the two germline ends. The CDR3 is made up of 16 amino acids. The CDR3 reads CASSPRSPAVGETQYF. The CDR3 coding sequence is TGTGCCAGCTCACCTCGAAGTCCCGCAGTCGGGGAGACCCAGTACTTC.

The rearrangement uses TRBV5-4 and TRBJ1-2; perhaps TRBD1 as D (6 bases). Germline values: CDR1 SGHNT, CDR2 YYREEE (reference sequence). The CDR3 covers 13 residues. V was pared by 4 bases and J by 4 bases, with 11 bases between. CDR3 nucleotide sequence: TGTGCCAGCAGCGCCGAACAGGGCTATGGCTACACCTTC. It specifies CASSAEQGYGYTF.

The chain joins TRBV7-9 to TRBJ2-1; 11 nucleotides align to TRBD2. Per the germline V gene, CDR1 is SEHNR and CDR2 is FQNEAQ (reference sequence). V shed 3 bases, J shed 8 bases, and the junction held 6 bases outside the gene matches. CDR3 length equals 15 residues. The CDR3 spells CASSFLAGGRDEQFF. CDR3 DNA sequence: TGTGCCAGCAGCTTTCTAGCGGGAGGTCGGGATGAGCAGTTCTTC.

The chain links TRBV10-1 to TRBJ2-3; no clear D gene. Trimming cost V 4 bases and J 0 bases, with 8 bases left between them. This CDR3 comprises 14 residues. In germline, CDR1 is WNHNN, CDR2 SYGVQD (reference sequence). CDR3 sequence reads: CASSVGRSTDTQYF. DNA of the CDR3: TGCGCCAGCAGTGTGGGTCGGAGCACAGATACGCAGTATTTT.

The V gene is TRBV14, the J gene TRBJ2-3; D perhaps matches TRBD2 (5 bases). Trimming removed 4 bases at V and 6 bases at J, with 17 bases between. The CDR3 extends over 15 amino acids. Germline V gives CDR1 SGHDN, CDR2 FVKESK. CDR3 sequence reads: CASSLGYRGTDTQYF. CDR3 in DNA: TGTGCCAGCAGCCTGGGGTATCGGGGAACCGATACGCAGTATTTT. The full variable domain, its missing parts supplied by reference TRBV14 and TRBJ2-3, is EAGVTQFPSHSVIEKGQTVTLRCDPISGHDNLYWYRRVMGKEIKFLLHFVKESKQDESGMPNNRFLAERTGGTYSTLKVQPAELEDSGVYFCASSLGYRGTDTQYFGPGTRLTVL.

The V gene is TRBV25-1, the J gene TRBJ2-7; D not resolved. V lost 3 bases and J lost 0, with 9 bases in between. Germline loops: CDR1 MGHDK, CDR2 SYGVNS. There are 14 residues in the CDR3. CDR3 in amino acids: CASSEKGFSYEQYF. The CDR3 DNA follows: TGTGCCAGCAGTGAGAAAGGGTTCTCCTACGAGCAGTACTTC.

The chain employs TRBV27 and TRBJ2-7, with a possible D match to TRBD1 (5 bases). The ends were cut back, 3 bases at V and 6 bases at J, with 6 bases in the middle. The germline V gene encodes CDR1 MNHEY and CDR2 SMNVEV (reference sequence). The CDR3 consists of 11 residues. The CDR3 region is CASSFRGEQYF. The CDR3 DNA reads TGTGCCAGCAGTTTTAGGGGCGAGCAGTACTTC.

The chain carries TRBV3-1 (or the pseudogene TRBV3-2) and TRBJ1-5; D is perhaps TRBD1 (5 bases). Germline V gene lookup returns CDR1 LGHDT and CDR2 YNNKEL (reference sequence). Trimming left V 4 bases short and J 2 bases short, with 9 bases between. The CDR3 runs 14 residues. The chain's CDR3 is CASSLQGGNQPQHF. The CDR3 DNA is TGTGCCAGCAGCCTCCAGGGAGGCAATCAGCCCCAGCATTTT.

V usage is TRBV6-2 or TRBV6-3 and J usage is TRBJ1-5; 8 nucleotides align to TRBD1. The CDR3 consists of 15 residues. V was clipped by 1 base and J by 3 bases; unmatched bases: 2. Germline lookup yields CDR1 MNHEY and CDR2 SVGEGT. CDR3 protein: CASSYYRGNNQPQHF. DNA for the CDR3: TGTGCCAGCAGTTACTACAGGGGGAACAATCAGCCCCAGCATTTT.

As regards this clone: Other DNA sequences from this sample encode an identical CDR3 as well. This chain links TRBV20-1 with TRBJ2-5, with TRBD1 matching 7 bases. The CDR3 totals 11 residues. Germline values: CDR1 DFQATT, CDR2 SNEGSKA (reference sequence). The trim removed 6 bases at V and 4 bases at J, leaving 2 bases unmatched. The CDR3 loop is CSARDRETQYF. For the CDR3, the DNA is TGCAGTGCCCGGGACAGAGAGACCCAGTACTTC.

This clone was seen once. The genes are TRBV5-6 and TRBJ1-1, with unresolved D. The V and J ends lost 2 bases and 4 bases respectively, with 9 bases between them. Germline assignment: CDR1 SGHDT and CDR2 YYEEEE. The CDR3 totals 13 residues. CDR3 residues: CASSLTGVTEAFF. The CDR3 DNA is TGTGCCAGCAGCTTAACGGGAGTCACTGAAGCTTTCTTT.

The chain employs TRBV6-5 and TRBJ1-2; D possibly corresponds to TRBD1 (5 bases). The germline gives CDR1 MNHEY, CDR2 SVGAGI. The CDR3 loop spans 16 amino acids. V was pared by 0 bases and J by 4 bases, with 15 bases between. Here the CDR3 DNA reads TGTGCCAGCAGTTACTCTGGGGGACGACGAATCTATGGCTACACCTTC. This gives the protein CASSYSGGRRIYGYTF.

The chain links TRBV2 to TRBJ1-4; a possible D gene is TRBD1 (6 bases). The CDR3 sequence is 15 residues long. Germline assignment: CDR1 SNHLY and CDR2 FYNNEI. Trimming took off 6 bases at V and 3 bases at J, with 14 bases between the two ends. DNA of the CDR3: TGTGCCAGCAGCCCGTTAACAGGGCCTAATGAAAAACTGTTTTTT. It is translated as CASSPLTGPNEKLFF. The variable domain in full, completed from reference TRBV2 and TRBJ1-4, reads EPEVTQTPSHQVTQMGQEVILRCVPISNHLYFYWYRQILGQKVEFLVSFYNNEISEKSEIFDDQFSVERPDGSNFTLKIRSTKLEDSAMYFCASSPLTGPNEKLFFGSGTQLSVL.

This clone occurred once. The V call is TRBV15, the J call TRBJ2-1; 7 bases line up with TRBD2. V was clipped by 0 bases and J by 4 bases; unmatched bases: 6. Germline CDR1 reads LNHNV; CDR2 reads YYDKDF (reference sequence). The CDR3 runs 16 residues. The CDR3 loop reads CATSREGEGRYNEQFF. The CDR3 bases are TGTGCCACCAGCAGAGAAGGGGAGGGCCGGTACAATGAGCAGTTCTTC. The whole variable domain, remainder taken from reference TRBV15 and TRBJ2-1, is DAMVIQNPRYQVTQFGKPVTLSCSQTLNHNVMYWYQQKSSQAPKLLFHYYDKDFNNEADTPDNFQSRRPNTSFCFLDIRSPGLGDTAMYLCATSREGEGRYNEQFFGPGTRLTVL.

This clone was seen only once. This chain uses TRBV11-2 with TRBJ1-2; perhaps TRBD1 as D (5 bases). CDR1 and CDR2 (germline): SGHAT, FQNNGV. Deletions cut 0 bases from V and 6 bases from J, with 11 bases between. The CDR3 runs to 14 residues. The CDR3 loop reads CASSLDRQGDGYTF. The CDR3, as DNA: TGTGCCAGCAGCTTAGATCGGCAGGGAGATGGCTACACCTTC.

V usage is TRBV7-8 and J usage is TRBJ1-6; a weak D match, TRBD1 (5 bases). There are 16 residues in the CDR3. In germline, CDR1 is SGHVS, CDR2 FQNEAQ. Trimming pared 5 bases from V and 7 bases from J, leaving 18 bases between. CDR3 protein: CASSRDPGLGNSPLHF. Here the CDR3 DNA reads TGTGCCAGCAGCAGGGACCCGGGGTTAGGAAATTCACCCCTCCACTTT.

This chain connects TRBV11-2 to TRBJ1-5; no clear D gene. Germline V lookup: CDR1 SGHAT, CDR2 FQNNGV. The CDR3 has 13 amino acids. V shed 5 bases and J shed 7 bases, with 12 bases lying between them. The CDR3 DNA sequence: TGTGCCAGCAGCCAAGGAACACGGCAGCCCCAGCATTTT. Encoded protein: CASSQGTRQPQHF.

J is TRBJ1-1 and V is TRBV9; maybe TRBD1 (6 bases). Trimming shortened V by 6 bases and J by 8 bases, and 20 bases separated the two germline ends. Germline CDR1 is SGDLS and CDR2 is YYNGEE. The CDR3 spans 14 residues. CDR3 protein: CASTPSTGGREAFF. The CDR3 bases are TGTGCCAGCACCCCCTCGACCGGGGGCCGAGAAGCTTTCTTT.

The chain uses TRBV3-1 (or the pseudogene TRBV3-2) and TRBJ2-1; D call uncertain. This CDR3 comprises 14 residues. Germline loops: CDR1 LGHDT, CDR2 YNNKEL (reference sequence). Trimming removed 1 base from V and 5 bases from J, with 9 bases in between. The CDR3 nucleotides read TGTGCCAGCAGCCAAGTTAATAAGCACAATGAGCAGTTCTTC. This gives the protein CASSQVNKHNEQFF.